This is a list of T cell receptor beta chains from one sample in a study of blood T cell repertoires in COVID-19. TCRdb's table, derived via immunoSEQ multiplex PCR, lists solely in-frame clones and lacks some. The sample holds about 430,000 clones, 80% to 90% seen once. Material for sequencing was PBMCs or T cells enriched from blood (not recorded which). The source is a man between 25 and 39 years old who had recovered from COVID-19. Both conserved end residues are trimmed from each CDR3. Expanded clones get a size class; other rows say once, few or many, or leave the size out.

cdr3_aa	clone_size	v_call
ASNPRGESETQY	once	TRBV19
ASRLTSGPKNIQY	NA	TRBV3-1/TRBV3-2
ASSLIGGDYNEQF	NA	TRBV5-4
ASRAGGPLKADTQY	NA	TRBV5-6
ASSLSKGAGNQPQH	NA	TRBV7-8
ASRLDRMNTGELF	once	TRBV19
ASSLELTQY	once	TRBV7-8
ASSLYISGLYNEQF	NA	TRBV5-8
ASRGVVTSTDTQY	once	TRBV4-2
ASSRDKQETQY	NA	TRBV12-3/TRBV12-4
ASSNRQDKGQPQH	NA	TRBV28
ASIILNRGLGTEAF	NA	TRBV7-9
ASSPTADRVYGYT	NA	TRBV27
ASSAGDSPTREF	NA	TRBV5-1
ASSRSDRAEAF	NA	TRBV19
ASSETGGAYGYT	NA	TRBV11-2
ASSPDRTNNSPLH	NA	TRBV7-8
ASSSGPNNIYNEQF	NA	TRBV7-3
ASSLMASGAEYTQY	NA	TRBV11-2
ASSQVDSNQPQH	NA	TRBV2
ASSIGIAGSTDTQY	NA	TRBV19
ASSESTGVGYT	NA	TRBV6-4
ASSRGGVTGANVLT	NA	TRBV2
ASSLPGRETQY	NA	TRBV5-6
AISETRQETQY	once	TRBV10-3
ASSLITGLDEQF	NA	TRBV5-1
ASSLLRGSNYGYT	NA	TRBV28
ASRPSGSFYEQY	NA	TRBV2
ASSQSFSNQPQH	NA	TRBV3-1/TRBV3-2
ASGLVRMGDKNYEQY	NA	TRBV12-5
ASSSLKGQVGNEQF	NA	TRBV28
ASSMDSRNQPQH	few	TRBV19
ASRTGTGINIQY	NA	TRBV6-5
ASSPTHIVQGYNQPQH	NA	TRBV19
ASSLIRDTGELF	NA	TRBV7-3
ASSQESQTTYEQY	NA	TRBV4-2
ASSFLFPPQETQY	NA	TRBV27
ASSITGTGSKPYEQY	NA	TRBV11-2
ATSGAGAITTGELF	NA	TRBV24-1
ASSPSVGTSGSTGELF	NA	TRBV5-1
ASSWGTTSYNEQF	NA	TRBV7-2
SVERDSGSGGAKNIQY	NA	TRBV29-1
ASSPEISGNTIY	NA	TRBV5-1
ASSATPGLAGGDTQY	NA	TRBV9
ASRHGTGNDQPQH	NA	TRBV5-1